The present entry profiles one T cell receptor (beta chain) with its context. Its antigen remains undetermined. No base qualities exist here, and no much larger clone lies one base off it. This sample stems from a study of beta chain features in type 1 diabetes (dated by TCRdb to the late 2010s). With regard to the full study: Mean age, gender distribution, total cell number and subset yield did not differ between patients and healthy donors. A total of 90 million to 120 million sorted cells were examined across all samples, and a strong correlation was observed between cell number per subset and RNA yield. In the study, recently diagnosed type 1 diabetes patients and matched healthy donors were compared on the TCRB repertoires of their sorted circulating CD4+ T cell subsets. Whereas all 30 or so donors provided naive and central memory subsets, regulatory and stem cell-like memory subsets were isolated from just 8 patients and about 8 healthy donors. Beyond this particular receptor, the publication reports: Naive, central memory and regulatory TCRB repertoires appeared to be more similar among patients than among healthy donors. PCR may preferentially amplify shorter templates, but because patient and control samples were amplified and corrected together, any resulting skew would affect both groups equally. Sequencing cDNA rather than genomic DNA could over-represent highly expressing activated cells, although activation and CD3 levels did not differ between groups. At VDJ recombination sites, patients with type 1 diabetes made fewer insertions and deleted more nucleotides, a pattern implying thymic rearrangement abnormalities. In all four CD4+ subsets, TCRB CDR3 length was moderately but significantly shorter in type 1 diabetes patients. Only small numbers of individuals were included in the HLA sub-analyses, which left unresolved whether HLA type had any influence on TCRB rearrangement.

The entire amount of isolated RNA was reverse transcribed using the High Capacity cDNA Reverse Transcription Kit, so the sequenced TCRB transcripts were expressed ones. Deep immunoSEQ sequencing was performed on naive, central memory and regulatory T cell samples, with an average of around 3.4 million total reads per sample. Sorted cells were lysed in RLT buffer and RNA was extracted with DNase-treated RNeasy Micro or Mini kits, depending on cell number. To prevent cross-contamination, every cell subset was processed on its own, while patient and healthy donor samples were processed together. Using the immunoSEQ multiplex PCR, TCRB sequences were amplified from cDNA into 87-bp fragments spanning the CDR3 region. Sequencing of the amplicons was done on the Illumina HiSeq platform. Per the source publication's procedure: PCR bias was computationally corrected using synthetic template baselines, reads within Hamming distance 2 were collapsed, and singletons that could not be merged were discarded. Reads were aligned against IMGT so that V, D and J genes, CDR3 length and insertions or deletions at six rearrangement sites could be assigned. Within each subset, clonotype counts were normalized to the number of sorted cells before true diversity and Gini coefficients were calculated with the tcR R package. The overlap coefficient, calculated on TCRB nucleotide sequences, was used to quantify repertoire sharing. Out-of-frame TCRB sequences from naive cells were analyzed to stand in for the pre-selection repertoire. Sourced from immuneACCESS, this table was stored by TCRdb with only in-frame sequences that have V and J called. A share of the clones is absent; for the studies checked, an unresolved V gene accounts for under half, and the remainder has no known explanation. The V and J calls and clone size are taken from that table; D and trimming were inferred from the DNA. The sample profile shows 450,000 to 600,000 clones; around 28% of them were found once. More than 0.055% of the sample goes to the ten largest clones.

V is pared back by 6 bases and J by 4 bases, with 7 bases lying between the germline termini. In the germline V gene, CDR1 corresponds to SNHLY and CDR2 to FYNNEI. Measured from the cysteine to the phenylalanine, the CDR3 is 12 residues long. This entry keeps only the CDR3 DNA: 36 bases, framed from base 1. Each donor gave one peripheral blood draw, averaging approximately 120 mL, which was collected into heparinised tubes. A BD FACSAria II was used to sort naive, central memory, regulatory and stem cell-like memory CD4+ T cells with a panel that included CD45RO, CCR7, CD25, CD127, CD95 and CD27. A purity above 95% was achieved for all sorted populations. PBMCs were isolated right away by Lymphoprep density gradient centrifugation and were stained directly, without culture. So that batch effects would be minimized, each experiment stained and sorted samples in pairs, pairing one healthy donor with one patient.

The sequencing sample was made of naive CD4+ T cells from blood. The sample's cell subset or site label is to be understood as: true naive CD4+ T cells. The TCR sequence derives from a man between 18 and 35 years old in good health. The chain is encoded by TRBV2 joined to TRBJ1-3; TRBD1 is perhaps the D gene, given 5 matching bases. In nucleotide form, the sequence is TGTGCCAGCAGGGGGCTCGGAAACACCATATATTTT. This translates into CASRGLGNTIYF.